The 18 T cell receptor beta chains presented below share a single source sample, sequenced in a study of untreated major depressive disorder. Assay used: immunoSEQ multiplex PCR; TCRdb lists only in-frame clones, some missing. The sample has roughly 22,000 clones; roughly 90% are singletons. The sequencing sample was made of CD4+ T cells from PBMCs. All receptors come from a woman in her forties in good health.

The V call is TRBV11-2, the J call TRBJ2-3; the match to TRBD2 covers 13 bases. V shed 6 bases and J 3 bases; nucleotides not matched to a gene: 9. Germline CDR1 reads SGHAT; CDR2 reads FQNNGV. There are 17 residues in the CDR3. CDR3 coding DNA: TGTGCCAGCAGGAGAAGACCGGGACTAGCGGGGACAGATACGCAGTATTTT. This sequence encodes CASRRRPGLAGTDTQYF.

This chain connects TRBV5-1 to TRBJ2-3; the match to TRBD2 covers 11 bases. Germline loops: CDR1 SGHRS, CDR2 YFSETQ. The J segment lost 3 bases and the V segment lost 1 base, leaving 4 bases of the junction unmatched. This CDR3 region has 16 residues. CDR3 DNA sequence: TGCGCCAGCAGCTTGCGAACTAGCGGGGGTACAGATACGCAGTATTTT. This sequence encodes CASSLRTSGGTDTQYF.

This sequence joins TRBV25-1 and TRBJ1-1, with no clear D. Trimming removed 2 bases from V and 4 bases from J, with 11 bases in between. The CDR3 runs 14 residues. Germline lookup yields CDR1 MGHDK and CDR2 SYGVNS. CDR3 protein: CASSEVREPTEAFF. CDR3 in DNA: TGTGCCAGCAGTGAAGTAAGAGAACCCACTGAAGCTTTCTTT.

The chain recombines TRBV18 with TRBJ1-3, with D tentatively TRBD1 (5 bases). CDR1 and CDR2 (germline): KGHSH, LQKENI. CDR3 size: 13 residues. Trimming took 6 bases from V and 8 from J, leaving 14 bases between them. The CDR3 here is CASSSRQKDTIYF. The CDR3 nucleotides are TGTGCCAGCTCTTCAAGACAGAAGGACACCATATATTTT.

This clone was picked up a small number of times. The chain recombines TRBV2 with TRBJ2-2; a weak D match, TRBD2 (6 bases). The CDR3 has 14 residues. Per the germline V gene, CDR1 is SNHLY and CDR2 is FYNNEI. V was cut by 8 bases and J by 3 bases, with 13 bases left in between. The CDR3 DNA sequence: TGTGCCAGCCTGGAGGGCCGATACACCGGGGAGCTGTTTTTT. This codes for CASLEGRYTGELFF.

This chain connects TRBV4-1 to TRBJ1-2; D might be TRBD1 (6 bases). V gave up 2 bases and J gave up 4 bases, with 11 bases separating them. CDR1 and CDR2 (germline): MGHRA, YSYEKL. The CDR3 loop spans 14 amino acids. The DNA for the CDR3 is TGCGCCAGCAGCCAATCTGCAGGGGCCTATGGCTACACCTTC. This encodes CASSQSAGAYGYTF.

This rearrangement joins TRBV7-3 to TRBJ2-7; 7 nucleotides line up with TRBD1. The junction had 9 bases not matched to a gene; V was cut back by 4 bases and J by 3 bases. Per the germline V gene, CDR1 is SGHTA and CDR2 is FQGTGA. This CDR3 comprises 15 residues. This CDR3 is CASSSVDRTVYEQYV. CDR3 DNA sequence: TGTGCCAGCAGCTCCGTGGACAGGACGGTCTACGAGCAGTACGTC.

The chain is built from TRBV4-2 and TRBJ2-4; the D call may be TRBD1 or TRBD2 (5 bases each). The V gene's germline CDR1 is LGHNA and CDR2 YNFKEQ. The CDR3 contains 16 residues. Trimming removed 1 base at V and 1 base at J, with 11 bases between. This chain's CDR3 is CASSQVGGYAKNIQYF. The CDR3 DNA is TGTGCCAGCAGCCAAGTTGGGGGATACGCCAAAAACATTCAGTACTTC.

CDR3 in DNA: TGCGCCAGCAGCCGCCCGGGACAGGGGTATGGCTACACCTTC. Its translation: CASSRPGQGYGYTF. This chain links TRBV5-1 with TRBJ1-2; 10 bases fit TRBD1. This CDR3 spans 14 amino acids. Losses at the gene ends were 4 bases for V and 5 bases for J; bases not matched to a gene: 5. The germline gives CDR1 SGHRS, CDR2 YFSETQ.

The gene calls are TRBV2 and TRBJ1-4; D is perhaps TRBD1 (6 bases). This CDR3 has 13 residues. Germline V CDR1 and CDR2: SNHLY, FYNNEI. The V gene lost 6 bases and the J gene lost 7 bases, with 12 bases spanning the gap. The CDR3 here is CASRRQVVEKLFF. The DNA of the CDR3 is TGTGCCAGCAGGCGACAGGTAGTTGAAAAACTGTTTTTT.

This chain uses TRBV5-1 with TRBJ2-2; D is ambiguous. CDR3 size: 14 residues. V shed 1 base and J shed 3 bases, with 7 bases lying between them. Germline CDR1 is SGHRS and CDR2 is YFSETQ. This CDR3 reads CASSLMIHTGELFF. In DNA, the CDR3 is TGCGCCAGCAGCTTGATGATACACACCGGGGAGCTGTTTTTT.

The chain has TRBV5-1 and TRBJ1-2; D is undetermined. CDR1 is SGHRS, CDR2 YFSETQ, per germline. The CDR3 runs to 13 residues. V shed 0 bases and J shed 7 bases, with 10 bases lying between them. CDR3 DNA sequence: TGCGCCAGCAGCTTGGCCGGGATAAGTGGCTACACCTTC. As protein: CASSLAGISGYTF.

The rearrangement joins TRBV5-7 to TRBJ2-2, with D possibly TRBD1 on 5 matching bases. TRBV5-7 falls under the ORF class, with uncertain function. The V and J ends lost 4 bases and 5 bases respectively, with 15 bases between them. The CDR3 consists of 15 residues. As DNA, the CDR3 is TGTGCCAGCAGCCCACGTTCAAGACAGACCGGGGAGCTGTTTTTT. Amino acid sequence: CASSPRSRQTGELFF.

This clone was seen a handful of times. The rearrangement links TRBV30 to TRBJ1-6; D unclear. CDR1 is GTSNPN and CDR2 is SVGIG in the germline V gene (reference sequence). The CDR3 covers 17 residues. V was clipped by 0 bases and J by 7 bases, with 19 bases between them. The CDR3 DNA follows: TGTGCCTGGAGTGTAGCTTTGGCCGACCTGGGAAATTCACCCCTCCACTTT. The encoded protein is CAWSVALADLGNSPLHF.

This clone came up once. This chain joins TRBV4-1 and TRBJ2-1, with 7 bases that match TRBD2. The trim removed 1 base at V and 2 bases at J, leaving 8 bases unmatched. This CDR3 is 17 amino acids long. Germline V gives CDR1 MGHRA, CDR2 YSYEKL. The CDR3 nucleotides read TGCGCCAGCAGCCAAGGTAGCGGGCGAATCCCCTACAATGAGCAGTTCTTC. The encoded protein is CASSQGSGRIPYNEQFF.

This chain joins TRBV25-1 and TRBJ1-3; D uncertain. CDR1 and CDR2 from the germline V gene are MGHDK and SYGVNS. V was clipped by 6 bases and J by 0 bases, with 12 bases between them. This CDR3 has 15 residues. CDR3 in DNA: TGTGCCAGCAGGCCACCTGTTCCCTCTGGAAACACCATATATTTT. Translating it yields CASRPPVPSGNTIYF.

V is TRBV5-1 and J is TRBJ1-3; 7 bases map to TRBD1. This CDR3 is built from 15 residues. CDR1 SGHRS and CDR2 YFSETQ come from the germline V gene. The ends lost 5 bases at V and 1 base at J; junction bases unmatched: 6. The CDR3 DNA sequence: TGCGCCAGCAGAGGGGGCACCACATCTGGAAACACCATATATTTT. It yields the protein CASRGGTTSGNTIYF.

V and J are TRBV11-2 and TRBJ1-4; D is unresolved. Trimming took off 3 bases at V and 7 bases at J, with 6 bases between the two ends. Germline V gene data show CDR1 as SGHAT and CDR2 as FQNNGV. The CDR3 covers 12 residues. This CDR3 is CASSFTGEKLFF. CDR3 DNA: TGTGCCAGCAGCTTTACGGGTGAAAAACTGTTTTTT.